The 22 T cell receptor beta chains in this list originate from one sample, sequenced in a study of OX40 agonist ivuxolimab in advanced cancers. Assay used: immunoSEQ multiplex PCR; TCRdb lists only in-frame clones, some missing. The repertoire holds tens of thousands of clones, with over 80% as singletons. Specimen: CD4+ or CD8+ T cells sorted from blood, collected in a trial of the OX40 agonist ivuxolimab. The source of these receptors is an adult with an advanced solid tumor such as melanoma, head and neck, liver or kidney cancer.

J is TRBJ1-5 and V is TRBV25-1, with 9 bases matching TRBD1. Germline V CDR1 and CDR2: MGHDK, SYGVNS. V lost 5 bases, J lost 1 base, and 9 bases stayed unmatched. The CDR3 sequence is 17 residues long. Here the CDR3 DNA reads TGTGCCAGCAGTCCGGACAGGGGAGCTTGGAGCAATCAGCCCCAGCATTTT. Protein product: CASSPDRGAWSNQPQHF.

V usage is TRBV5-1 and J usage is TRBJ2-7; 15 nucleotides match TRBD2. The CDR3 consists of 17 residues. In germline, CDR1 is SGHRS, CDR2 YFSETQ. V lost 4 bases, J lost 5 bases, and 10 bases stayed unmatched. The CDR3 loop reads CASSPGLAGGTPHEQYF. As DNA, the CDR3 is TGCGCCAGCAGCCCGGGACTAGCGGGAGGTACCCCTCACGAGCAGTACTTC. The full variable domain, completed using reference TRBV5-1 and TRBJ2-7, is KAGVTQTPRYLIKTRGQQVTLSCSPISGHRSVSWYQQTPGQGLQFLFEYFSETQRNKGNFPGRFSGRQFSNSRSEMNVSTLELGDSALYLCASSPGLAGGTPHEQYFGPGTRLTVT.

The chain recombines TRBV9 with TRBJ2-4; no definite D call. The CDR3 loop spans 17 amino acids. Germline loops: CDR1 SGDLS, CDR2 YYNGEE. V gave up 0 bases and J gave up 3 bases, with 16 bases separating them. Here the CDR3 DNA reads TGTGCCAGCAGCGTAGAGGCAAGGGTCGTGGGCAAAAACATTCAGTACTTC. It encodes CASSVEARVVGKNIQYF.

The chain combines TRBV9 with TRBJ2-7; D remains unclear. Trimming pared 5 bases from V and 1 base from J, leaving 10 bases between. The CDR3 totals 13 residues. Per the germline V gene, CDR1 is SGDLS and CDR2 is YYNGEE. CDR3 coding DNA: TGTGCCAGCAGAGTGCGCCAATCCTACGAGCAGTACTTC. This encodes CASRVRQSYEQYF.

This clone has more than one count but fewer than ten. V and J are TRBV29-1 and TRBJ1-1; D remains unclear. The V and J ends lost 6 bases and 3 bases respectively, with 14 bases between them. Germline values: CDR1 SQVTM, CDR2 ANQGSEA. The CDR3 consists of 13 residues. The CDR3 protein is CSVRRQLDTEAFF. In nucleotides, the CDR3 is TGCAGCGTAAGGAGACAACTTGACACTGAAGCTTTCTTT.

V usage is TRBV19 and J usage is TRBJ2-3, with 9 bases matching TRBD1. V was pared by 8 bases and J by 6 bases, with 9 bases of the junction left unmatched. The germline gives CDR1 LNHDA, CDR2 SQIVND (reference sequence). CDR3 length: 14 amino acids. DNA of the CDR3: TGTGCCAGTCGTTCACAGGGGGCGGCTGATACGCAGTATTTT. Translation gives CASRSQGAADTQYF.

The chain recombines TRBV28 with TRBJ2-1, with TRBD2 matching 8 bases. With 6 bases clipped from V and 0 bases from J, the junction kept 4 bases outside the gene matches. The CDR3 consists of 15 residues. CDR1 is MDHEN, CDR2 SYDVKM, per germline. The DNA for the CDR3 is TGTGCCAGCAGCCTTAGCGGGATCTCCTACAATGAGCAGTTCTTC. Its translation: CASSLSGISYNEQFF. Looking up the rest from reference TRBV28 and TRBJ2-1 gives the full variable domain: DVKVTQSSRYLVKRTGEKVFLECVQDMDHENMFWYRQDPGLGLRLIYFSYDVKMKEKGDIPEGYSVSREKKERFSLILESASTNQTSMYLCASSLSGISYNEQFFGPGTRLTVL.

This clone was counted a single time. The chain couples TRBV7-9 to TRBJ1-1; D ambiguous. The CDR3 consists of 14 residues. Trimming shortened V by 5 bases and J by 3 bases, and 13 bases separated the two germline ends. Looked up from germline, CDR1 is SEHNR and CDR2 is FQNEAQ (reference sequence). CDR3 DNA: TGTGCCAGCAGCCTCCCACGGGGAGACACTGAAGCTTTCTTT. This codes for CASSLPRGDTEAFF.

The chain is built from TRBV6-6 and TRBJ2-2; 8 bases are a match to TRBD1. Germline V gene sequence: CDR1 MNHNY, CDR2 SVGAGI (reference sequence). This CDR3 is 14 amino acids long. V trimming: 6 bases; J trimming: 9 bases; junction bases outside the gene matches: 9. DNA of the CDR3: TGTGCCAGCAGCCCAGGACAGGGTACTAGGGAGCTGTTTTTT. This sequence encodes CASSPGQGTRELFF.

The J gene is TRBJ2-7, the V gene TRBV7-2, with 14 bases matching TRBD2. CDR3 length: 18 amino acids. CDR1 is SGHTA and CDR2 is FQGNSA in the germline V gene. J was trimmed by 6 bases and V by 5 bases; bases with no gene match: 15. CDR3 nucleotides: TGTGCCAGCAGCATAATCCCCCTCCGACTAGCGGGAGGGCTCGAGCAGTACTTC. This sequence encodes CASSIIPLRLAGGLEQYF.

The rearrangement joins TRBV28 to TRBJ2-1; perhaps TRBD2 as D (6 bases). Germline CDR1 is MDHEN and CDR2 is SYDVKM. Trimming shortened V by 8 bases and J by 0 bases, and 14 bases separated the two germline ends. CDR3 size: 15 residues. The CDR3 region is CASAKGRSSYNEQFF. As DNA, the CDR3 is TGTGCCAGCGCAAAAGGGAGGAGCTCCTACAATGAGCAGTTCTTC.

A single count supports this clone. In DNA form, the CDR3 reads TGTGCCAGCTCACCGGCTCTGGACCCGAAGGGGCAGTATTTT. Translation: CASSPALDPKGQYF. The chain links TRBV18 to TRBJ2-3; D is uncertain. The CDR3 has 14 amino acids. The germline CDR1 and CDR2 sequences are KGHSH and LQKENI. V was cut by 3 bases and J by 11 bases, with 18 bases left in between.

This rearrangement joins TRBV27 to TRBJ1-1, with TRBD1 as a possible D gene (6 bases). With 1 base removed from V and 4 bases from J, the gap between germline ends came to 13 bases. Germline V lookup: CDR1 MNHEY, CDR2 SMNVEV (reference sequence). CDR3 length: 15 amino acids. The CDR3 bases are TGTGCCAGCAGTTTATACGGGGGGCAAGGCACTGAAGCTTTCTTT. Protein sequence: CASSLYGGQGTEAFF.

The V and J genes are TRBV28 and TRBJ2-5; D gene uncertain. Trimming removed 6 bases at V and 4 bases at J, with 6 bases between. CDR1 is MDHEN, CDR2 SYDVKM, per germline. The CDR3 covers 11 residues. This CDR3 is CASSSPETQYF. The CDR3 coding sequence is TGTGCCAGCAGCTCCCCAGAGACCCAGTACTTC.

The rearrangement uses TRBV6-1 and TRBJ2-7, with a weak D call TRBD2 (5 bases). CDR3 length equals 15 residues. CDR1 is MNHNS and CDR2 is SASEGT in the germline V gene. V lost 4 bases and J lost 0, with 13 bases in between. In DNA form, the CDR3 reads TGTGCCAGCAGTGCCTCTAGCAGGAACTCCTACGAGCAGTACTTC. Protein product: CASSASSRNSYEQYF.

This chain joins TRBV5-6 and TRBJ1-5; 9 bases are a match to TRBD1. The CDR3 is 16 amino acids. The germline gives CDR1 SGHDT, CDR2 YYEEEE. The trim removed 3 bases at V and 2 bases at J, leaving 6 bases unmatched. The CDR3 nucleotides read TGTGCCAGCAGCTCGCTGGGACAGGGCGGCAATCAGCCCCAGCATTTT. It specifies CASSSLGQGGNQPQHF.

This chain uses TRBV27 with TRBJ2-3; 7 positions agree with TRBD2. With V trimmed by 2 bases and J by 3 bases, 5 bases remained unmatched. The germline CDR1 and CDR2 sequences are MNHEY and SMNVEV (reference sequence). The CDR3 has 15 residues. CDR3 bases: TGTGCCAGCAGTTTAGGAGCGGGGAGGACAGATACGCAGTATTTT. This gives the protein CASSLGAGRTDTQYF.

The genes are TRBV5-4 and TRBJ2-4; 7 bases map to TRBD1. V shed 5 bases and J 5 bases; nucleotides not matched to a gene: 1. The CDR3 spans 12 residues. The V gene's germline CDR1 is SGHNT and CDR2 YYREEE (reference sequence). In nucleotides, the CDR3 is TGTGCCAGCAGTGGGACAGAAAACATTCAGTACTTC. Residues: CASSGTENIQYF.

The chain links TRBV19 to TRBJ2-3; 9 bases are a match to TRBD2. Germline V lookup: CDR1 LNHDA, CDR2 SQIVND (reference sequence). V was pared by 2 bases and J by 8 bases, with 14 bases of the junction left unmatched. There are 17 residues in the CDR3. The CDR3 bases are TGTGCCAGTAGTATACGCGGGACTAGCCAGCCGGTCGGTACGCAGTATTTT. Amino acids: CASSIRGTSQPVGTQYF.

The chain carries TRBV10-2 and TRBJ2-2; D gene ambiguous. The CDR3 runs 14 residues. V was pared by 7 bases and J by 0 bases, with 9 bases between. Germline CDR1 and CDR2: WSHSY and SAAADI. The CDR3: CASKGLTNTGELFF. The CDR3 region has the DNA TGCGCCAGCAAGGGTTTAACGAACACCGGGGAGCTGTTTTTT.

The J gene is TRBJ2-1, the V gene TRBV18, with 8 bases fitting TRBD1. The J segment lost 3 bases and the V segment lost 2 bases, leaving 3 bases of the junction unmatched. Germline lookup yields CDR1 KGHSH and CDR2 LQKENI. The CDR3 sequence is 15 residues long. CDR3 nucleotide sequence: TGTGCCAGCTCACCAGGGGACAGGAGCTACAATGAGCAGTTCTTC. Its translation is CASSPGDRSYNEQFF.

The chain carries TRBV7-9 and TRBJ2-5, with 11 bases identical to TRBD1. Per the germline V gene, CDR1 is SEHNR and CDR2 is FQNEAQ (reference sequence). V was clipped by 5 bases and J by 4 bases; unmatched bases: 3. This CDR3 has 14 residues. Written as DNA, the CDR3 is TGTGCCAGCAGCCGGGGGACAGGGGGAGAGACCCAGTACTTC. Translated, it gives CASSRGTGGETQYF. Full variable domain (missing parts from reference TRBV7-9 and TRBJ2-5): DTGVSQNPRHKITKRGQNVTFRCDPISEHNRLYWYRQTLGQGPEFLTYFQNEAQLEKSRLLSDRFSAERPKGSFSTLEIQRTEQGDSAMYLCASSRGTGGETQYFGPGTRLLVL.